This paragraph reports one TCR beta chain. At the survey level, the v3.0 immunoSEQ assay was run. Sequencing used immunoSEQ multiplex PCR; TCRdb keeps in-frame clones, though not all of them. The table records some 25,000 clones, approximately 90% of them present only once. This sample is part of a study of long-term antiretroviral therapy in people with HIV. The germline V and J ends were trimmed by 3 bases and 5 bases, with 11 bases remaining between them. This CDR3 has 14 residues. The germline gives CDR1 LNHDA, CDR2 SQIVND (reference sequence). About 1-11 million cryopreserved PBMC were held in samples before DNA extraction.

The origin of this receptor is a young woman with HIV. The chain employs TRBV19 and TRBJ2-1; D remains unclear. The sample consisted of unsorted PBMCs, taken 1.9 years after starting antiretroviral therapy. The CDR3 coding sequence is TGTGCCAGTAGTATGTATCACCTTAACAATGAGCAGTTCTTC. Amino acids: CASSMYHLNNEQFF. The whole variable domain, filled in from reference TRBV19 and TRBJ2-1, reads DGGITQSPKYLFRKEGQNVTLSCEQNLNHDAMYWYRQDPGQGLRLIYYSQIVNDFQKGDIAEGYSVSREKKESFPLTVTSAQKNPTAFYLCASSMYHLNNEQFFGPGTRLTVL.